These T cell receptor beta chains were read from a single sample in a study of blood T cell repertoires in COVID-19. The assay was immunoSEQ multiplex PCR, and TCRdb's table has in-frame clones only and misses some. The sample consists of around 92,000 clones, 83% of them appearing once. Sequencing was performed on peripheral blood. These receptors were obtained from a woman aged 80 or over with acute or convalescent COVID-19. CDR3s include the opening cysteine and the closing phenylalanine or tryptophan. A D gene is named only where the DNA matches it firmly. Expanded clones get a size class; other rows say once, few or many, or leave the size out.

size: .; J: TRBJ1-5; D: TRBD1; V: TRBV20-1; DNA: TGCAGTGCTAGTCGTGTGGAGGACAGGGGGAGTCAGCCCCAGCATTTT; CDR3: CSASRVEDRGSQPQHF
size: few; J: TRBJ1-5; D: .; V: TRBV19; DNA: TGTGCCAGTATGAGGGCTCAGGGGCGCGGCAATCAGCCCCAGCATTTT; CDR3: CASMRAQGRGNQPQHF
size: .; J: TRBJ1-3; D: .; V: TRBV28; DNA: TGTGCCAGCAGTCGTTACAGCTTTCGCTCTGGAAACACCATATATTTT; CDR3: CASSRYSFRSGNTIYF
size: .; J: TRBJ2-5; D: TRBD2; V: TRBV18; DNA: TGTGCCAGCTCACCACAGGGACTAGCGGGAGTTCTAGAGACCCAGTACTTC; CDR3: CASSPQGLAGVLETQYF
size: .; J: TRBJ2-7; D: .; V: TRBV27; DNA: TGTGCCAGCGCCGGACAGCCCCTCTCCTACGAGCAGTACTTC; CDR3: CASAGQPLSYEQYF
size: .; J: TRBJ2-7; D: TRBD2; V: TRBV6-5; DNA: TGTGCCAGCAGTTACTCTCTAGCGGGAGGGGAGAAGCAGTACTTC; CDR3: CASSYSLAGGEKQYF
size: .; J: TRBJ1-2; D: TRBD1; V: TRBV11-2; DNA: TGTGCCAGCAGTTACGACAGGGGATCTAACTATGGCTACACCTTC; CDR3: CASSYDRGSNYGYTF
size: .; J: TRBJ2-1; D: TRBD1; V: TRBV5-1; DNA: TGCGCCAGCAGCTTGGTGGGGACAGGGGGCGATGAGCAGTTCTTC; CDR3: CASSLVGTGGDEQFF
size: once; J: TRBJ1-4; D: TRBD1; V: TRBV29-1; DNA: TGCAGCGTTATTGGGACAGGGGATCCGGGTGAAAAACTGTTTTTT; CDR3: CSVIGTGDPGEKLFF
size: .; J: TRBJ1-1; D: .; V: TRBV7-3; DNA: TGTGCCAGCAGCCTACGACAGGCCACTGAAGCTTTCTTT; CDR3: CASSLRQATEAFF
size: .; J: TRBJ1-1; D: .; V: TRBV11-1; DNA: TGTGCCAGCAGCCTAAGTTTATTGAACACTGAAGCTTTCTTT; CDR3: CASSLSLLNTEAFF
size: .; J: TRBJ2-3; D: .; V: TRBV5-1; DNA: TGCGCCAGCAGCTTGGAAGGCAGGGGGGTCACAGATACGCAGTATTTT; CDR3: CASSLEGRGVTDTQYF
size: .; J: TRBJ1-2; D: TRBD1; V: TRBV5-5; DNA: TGTGCCAGCAGCTTGTTCCGGGACAGCCTGCGGGGCTACACCTTC; CDR3: CASSLFRDSLRGYTF
size: .; J: TRBJ2-2; D: TRBD2; V: TRBV5-4; DNA: TGTGCCAGCAGCTTGGGCGGGAGGGCAAACGGGGAGCTGTTTTTT; CDR3: CASSLGGRANGELFF
size: few; J: TRBJ1-2; D: TRBD1; V: TRBV5-4; DNA: TGTGCCAGCAGCTTTGACAGGGCTAACTATGGCTACACCTTC; CDR3: CASSFDRANYGYTF
size: .; J: TRBJ2-1; D: TRBD2; V: TRBV28; DNA: TGTGCCAGCAGTTCTTCCGGGACTAGTGGGCAGTTCTTC; CDR3: CASSSSGTSGQFF
size: .; J: TRBJ1-5; D: TRBD1; V: TRBV7-9; DNA: TGTGCCAGCAGCAGGGACAGCCCCGTGGCCCAGCATTTT; CDR3: CASSRDSPVAQHF
size: .; J: TRBJ2-2; D: TRBD2; V: TRBV3-1/TRBV3-2; DNA: TGTGCCAGCAGCCAGCCCTCGACTAGCGGGACCACCGGGGAGCTGTTTTTT; CDR3: CASSQPSTSGTTGELFF
size: .; J: TRBJ1-1; D: .; V: TRBV12-3/TRBV12-4; DNA: TGTGCCACCTGTGGACAATTGAACACTGAAGCTTTCTTT; CDR3: CATCGQLNTEAFF
size: .; J: TRBJ1-4; D: TRBD1; V: TRBV15; DNA: TGTGCCACCAGCAGAAGACAGGGAGTGGGGGAAAAACTGTTTTTT; CDR3: CATSRRQGVGEKLFF
size: few; J: TRBJ2-1; D: TRBD1; V: TRBV28; DNA: TGTGCCAGCAGCCCGCCGGGGACAGGGAGGTACAATGAGCAGTTCTTC; CDR3: CASSPPGTGRYNEQFF
size: .; J: TRBJ2-6; D: .; V: TRBV28; DNA: TGTGCCAGCAGTTTAGGACTCTCTGGGGCCAACGTCCTGACTTTC; CDR3: CASSLGLSGANVLTF
size: .; J: TRBJ1-2; D: TRBD1; V: TRBV27; DNA: TGTGCCAGCAGTCCGGGACAGGGGACGTACGGCTACACCTTC; CDR3: CASSPGQGTYGYTF
size: .; J: TRBJ2-5; D: TRBD1; V: TRBV5-4; DNA: TGTGCCAGCAGCTCGGGACAGGCCACTGTCGAGACCCAGTACTTC; CDR3: CASSSGQATVETQYF
size: .; J: TRBJ2-7; D: .; V: TRBV19; DNA: TGTGCCAGTAGTATAGGTCAGGGCTACGAGCAGTACTTC; CDR3: CASSIGQGYEQYF
size: .; J: TRBJ1-2; D: .; V: TRBV19; DNA: TGTGCCAGTAGTATAGAACACGCCATAAACTATGGCTACACCTTC; CDR3: CASSIEHAINYGYTF
size: .; J: TRBJ1-4; D: .; V: TRBV3-1/TRBV3-2; DNA: TGTGCCAGCAGCCAAGGACAGGATAATGAAAAACTGTTTTTT; CDR3: CASSQGQDNEKLFF
size: .; J: TRBJ1-3; D: .; V: TRBV27; DNA: TGTGCCAGCAGTACCAGCTCTGGAAACACCATATATTTT; CDR3: CASSTSSGNTIYF
size: .; J: TRBJ2-5; D: .; V: TRBV7-3; DNA: TGTGCCAGCAGCTCGCGAATACAAGAGACCCAGTACTTC; CDR3: CASSSRIQETQYF
size: .; J: TRBJ2-7; D: TRBD1; V: TRBV19; DNA: TGTGCCAGTAGTCCCCCCGGGACAGGGAGCTCCTACGAGCAGTACTTC; CDR3: CASSPPGTGSSYEQYF